This is a list of T cell receptor beta chains from one sample in a study of T-cell reconstitution after alpha-beta-depleted transplantation in children. One entry per CDR3 protein, called by TCRdb with MiXCR from the PCR reads. The sample contains fewer than 120,000 distinct CDR3 sequences, 9% to 12% of which appear only once. The input for sequencing was PBMCs from the stem cell graft donor, taken from the stem cell graft. The receptors derive from a human donor who donated a stem cell graft to a child with acute lymphoblastic leukemia. Both conserved end residues are part of each CDR3. Each record gives: V gene, J gene, clone size, D gene, CDR3 length, CDR3 DNA, CDR3 protein. The D gene is left open where the match is weak. Size tells how often a clone was seen (once, few, many) or the class of an expanded clone, and some rows leave it out.

TRBV27	TRBJ1-5	many	.	13	TGTGCCAGCAGTCCGGTGGGGGGACAGCCCCAGCATTTT	CASSPVGGQPQHF
TRBV20-1	TRBJ1-5	many	.	12	TGCAGTGCTAGAGATTGGAATCAGCCCCAGCATTTT	CSARDWNQPQHF
TRBV7-9	TRBJ1-2	.	.	14	TGTGCCAGCAGCCCCCCTGGTGGCAAGGATGGCCACACCTTC	CASSPPGGKDGHTF
TRBV20-1	TRBJ1-2	many	TRBD1	13	TGCAGTGCCCTGACAGGGGGTGGAGATGGCTACACCTTC	CSALTGGGDGYTF
TRBV24-1	TRBJ1-5	many	TRBD1	18	TGTGCCACCAGTGTATCTCTTGATCAGGGGGCGAAGGGTCAGCCCCAGCATTTT	CATSVSLDQGAKGQPQHF
TRBV20-1	TRBJ2-1	many	.	14	TGCAGTGCACCTAGTTTATGGTTGAACAATGAGCAGTTCTTC	CSAPSLWLNNEQFF
TRBV9	TRBJ2-2	many	.	15	TGTGCCAGCAGCGTAGAGGGACAGAACACCGGGGAGCTGTTTTTT	CASSVEGQNTGELFF
TRBV6-5	TRBJ1-5	many	.	14	TGTGCCAGCAGGGGAGGGCATAGCAATCAGCCCCAGCATTTT	CASRGGHSNQPQHF
TRBV12-3/TRBV12-4	TRBJ2-1	many	.	14	TGTGCCAGCAGTTTAAGGGGGGGCAGGGATGAGCAGTTCTTC	CASSLRGGRDEQFF
TRBV20-1	TRBJ2-5	.	.	14	TGCAGTGCTAGAGATCCTGACGGACAAGAGACCCAGTACTTC	CSARDPDGQETQYF
TRBV5-1	TRBJ1-2	many	.	17	TGCGCCAGCAGCTTGGGACAGGCCGGGTTTAGGAACTATGGCTACACCTTC	CASSLGQAGFRNYGYTF
TRBV7-2	TRBJ2-2	many	TRBD2	14	TGTGCCAGCATCAGGGCTAGCGGGGTCGGGGAGCTGTTTTTT	CASIRASGVGELFF
TRBV11-2	TRBJ1-1	few	.	16	TGTGCCAGCAGCTTACTTGGACAGACAAAGAGCACTGAAGCTTTCTTT	CASSLLGQTKSTEAFF
TRBV12-3/TRBV12-4	TRBJ1-4	.	.	19	TGTACCATCAGTTTAGCTCTTGGGTCGCTAGCACGACCTAGGGAAAAACTGTTTTTT	CTISLALGSLARPREKLFF
TRBV27	TRBJ2-7	.	TRBD1	15	TGTGCCAGCAGTCCCCGGGACAGACCTACCTACGAGCAGTACTTC	CASSPRDRPTYEQYF
TRBV29-1	TRBJ2-2	.	TRBD2	13	TGCAGTGTGACTAGCCCGAACACCGGGGAGCTGTTTTTT	CSVTSPNTGELFF
TRBV7-9	TRBJ1-2	many	.	16	TGTGCCAGCAGTCCTTTCCGGGCCACCGGGACGGGCGGCTACACCTTC	CASSPFRATGTGGYTF
TRBV5-6	TRBJ1-6	many	TRBD1	16	TGTGCCAGCAGCTTGGACAGGACAGGGTTAGAGTCACCCCTCCACTTT	CASSLDRTGLESPLHF
TRBV7-6	TRBJ2-3	many	.	14	TGTGCCAGCAGCTCTCGAGACCCCACAGATACGCAGTATTTT	CASSSRDPTDTQYF
TRBV12-3/TRBV12-4	TRBJ2-7	many	.	15	TGTGCCAGCAGTTCCACAGGGGAGGGTGGGTACGAGCAGTACTTC	CASSSTGEGGYEQYF
TRBV6-5	TRBJ1-1	many	TRBD1	15	TGTGCCAGCAGTTACGCGGCAGGGGGACTGGGTGAAGCTTTCTTT	CASSYAAGGLGEAFF
TRBV7-9	TRBJ2-1	many	TRBD1	17	TGTGCCAGCAGCCGATCGCCGGGACAGAAGGTAATTGCTGAGCAGTTCTTC	CASSRSPGQKVIAEQFF
TRBV6-2/TRBV6-3	TRBJ1-5	many	.	14	TGTGCCAGCAGTTACTCGACAGACAATCAGCCCCAGCATTTT	CASSYSTDNQPQHF
TRBV7-2	TRBJ1-5	many	TRBD1	15	TGTGCCAGCAGCACACAGGGGAGCGCCAATCAGCCCCAGCATTTT	CASSTQGSANQPQHF
TRBV20-1	TRBJ1-6	many	TRBD1	13	TGCAGTGCTAAACAGGGGGCAGAATCACCCCTCCACTTT	CSAKQGAESPLHF
TRBV12-3/TRBV12-4	TRBJ2-7	many	.	12	TGTGCCAGCAGTCCCTCCCGGTACGAGCAGTACTTC	CASSPSRYEQYF
TRBV12-3/TRBV12-4	TRBJ2-3	many	.	14	TGTGCCAGCAGTATAGGGGCTTCTACAGATACGCAGTATTTT	CASSIGASTDTQYF
TRBV18	TRBJ1-4	.	.	16	TGTGCCAGCTCACCCCGACCTCCAGGGATCGATGAAAAACTGTTTTTT	CASSPRPPGIDEKLFF
TRBV5-5	TRBJ2-3	many	TRBD1	15	TGTGCCAGCAGCTACCGGGACAGGGGGCTCGATACGCAGTATTTT	CASSYRDRGLDTQYF
TRBV29-1	TRBJ2-6	many	TRBD2	16	TGCAGCGTTGAAGAATGGGAGGGCTCTGGGGCCAACGTCCTGACTTTC	CSVEEWEGSGANVLTF
TRBV18	TRBJ1-2	many	.	17	TGTGCCAGCTCACCCCAGGGCGAGGTCACGTACCGCGAGGGCTACACCTTC	CASSPQGEVTYREGYTF
TRBV27	TRBJ2-2	many	TRBD2	14	TGTGCCAGTTACGGGCGGGGGGCAACCGGGGAGCTGTTTTTT	CASYGRGATGELFF
TRBV5-1	TRBJ1-5	many	TRBD1	14	TGCGCCAGCAGCGCCGGGACAGGGAATCAGCCCCAGCATTTT	CASSAGTGNQPQHF
TRBV5-1	TRBJ2-7	many	.	13	TGCGCCAGCAGCTTGTCGGGGGCCTACGAGCAGTACTTC	CASSLSGAYEQYF
TRBV20-1	TRBJ2-1	many	TRBD2	15	TGCAGTGCGGAGAAGGGGACTAGCTCCTACAATGAGCAGTTCTTC	CSAEKGTSSYNEQFF
TRBV27	TRBJ1-1	many	.	13	TGTGCCAGCAGTACCCAGGGACCCCGTGCAGCTTTCTTT	CASSTQGPRAAFF
TRBV11-2	TRBJ2-1	many	.	15	TGTGCCAGCAGCTTAGTACGGGGACGTTACAATGAGCAGTTCTTC	CASSLVRGRYNEQFF
TRBV2	TRBJ1-6	.	.	15	TGTGCCAGCAGTACTGAGACACCACGGAATTCACCCCTCCACTTT	CASSTETPRNSPLHF
TRBV20-1	TRBJ2-5	many	.	11	TGCAGTGCTATATCCCAAGAGACCCAGTACTTC	CSAISQETQYF
TRBV20-1	TRBJ2-1	many	TRBD2	18	TGCAGTGCTAGAGAGGGGGGACCTCTAGCGGGAGAAAGGGGTGGGCAGTTCTTC	CSAREGGPLAGERGGQFF
TRBV7-2	TRBJ1-1	many	.	16	TGTGCCAGCAGCTTAGGACAGACCTATCGGAACACTGAAGCTTTCTTT	CASSLGQTYRNTEAFF
TRBV5-6	TRBJ2-1	few	.	14	TGTGCCAGCAGCCCCTGGGTCCAGATCTCCCCGTGGGTCTTC	CASSPWVQISPWVF